These 30 T cell receptor beta chains came from one sample sequenced in a study of OX40 agonist ivuxolimab in advanced cancers. Receptor amplification or capture employed the immunoSEQ multiplex PCR assay. TCRdb carries this immuneACCESS record with in-frame sequences only. Its versions omit some clonotypes, under half of them owing to an unresolved V gene in the studies checked, with the rest unexplained. In this sample the table shows tens of thousands of clones, 87% of which occur a single time. Jointly, the top ten make up roughly 1.3% of the sample. The input for sequencing was CD4+ or CD8+ T cells sorted from blood, taken in a trial of the OX40 agonist ivuxolimab. The receptors come from an adult with an advanced solid tumor such as melanoma, head and neck, liver or kidney cancer.

This clone was recorded once. The J gene is TRBJ2-3, the V gene TRBV7-9, with D perhaps matching TRBD1 (6 bases). Germline-derived CDR1 and CDR2 are SEHNR and FQNEAQ (reference sequence). This CDR3 region has 17 residues. V was clipped by 1 base and J by 1 base, with 15 bases between them. CDR3 coding DNA: TGTGCCAGCAGCTTAGGGTCGGCAGGGGCCCGCACAGATACGCAGTATTTT. This codes for CASSLGSAGARTDTQYF.

This chain links TRBV7-3 with TRBJ1-1; tentative D call: TRBD1 (5 bases). CDR1 and CDR2 from the germline V gene are SGHTA and FQGTGA. The CDR3 totals 13 residues. V was shortened by 8 bases and J by 1 base, with 11 bases between the two germline ends. The CDR3 bases are TGTGCCAGCGGCCAGGGCCGGAACACTGAAGCTTTCTTT. Its translation: CASGQGRNTEAFF.

The chain couples TRBV19 to TRBJ1-5; no firm D call. The CDR3 has 14 residues. Germline V gene data show CDR1 as LNHDA and CDR2 as SQIVND (reference sequence). V lost 2 bases and J 5 bases, leaving 10 bases between the germline ends. The CDR3 DNA reads TGTGCCAGTAGTATATCCTTCCTTGATCAGCCCCAGCATTTT. This gives the protein CASSISFLDQPQHF.

The sample holds one count of this clone. The V gene is TRBV6-5, the J gene TRBJ2-5, with 9 bases fitting TRBD1. Germline CDR1 reads MNHEY; CDR2 reads SVGAGI. The CDR3 totals 15 residues. Trimming cost V 6 bases and J 5 bases; bases outside gene matches: 10. The CDR3 nucleotides are TGTGCCAGCAGACCCGGACAGGGGTGGAGGGAGACCCAGTACTTC. Translating it yields CASRPGQGWRETQYF.

The chain is built from TRBV19 and TRBJ2-6, with D unclear. This CDR3 is built from 15 residues. CDR1 and CDR2 (germline): LNHDA, SQIVND (reference sequence). The V and J ends lost 4 bases and 0 bases respectively, with 7 bases between them. CDR3 sequence reads: CASSTSRSGANVLTF. As DNA, the CDR3 is TGTGCCAGTAGTACCTCCCGCTCTGGGGCCAACGTCCTGACTTTC.

This clone was counted a single time. The rearrangement uses TRBV7-9 and TRBJ1-4; D possibly corresponds to TRBD1 (5 bases). Deletions cut 3 bases from V and 4 bases from J, with 9 bases between. This CDR3 has 14 amino acids. Germline values: CDR1 SEHNR, CDR2 FQNEAQ (reference sequence). The CDR3 protein is CASSLGGNNEKLFF. In nucleotides, the CDR3 is TGTGCCAGCAGCTTGGGGGGGAATAATGAAAAACTGTTTTTT. The full variable domain, with the rest looked up from reference TRBV7-9 and TRBJ1-4, is DTGVSQNPRHKITKRGQNVTFRCDPISEHNRLYWYRQTLGQGPEFLTYFQNEAQLEKSRLLSDRFSAERPKGSFSTLEIQRTEQGDSAMYLCASSLGGNNEKLFFGSGTQLSVL.

The chain combines TRBV2 with TRBJ2-2; tentatively, D is TRBD1 (7 bases). Per the germline V gene, CDR1 is SNHLY and CDR2 is FYNNEI. The CDR3 contains 13 residues. This CDR3 is CVSAGQRAGELFF. In DNA form, the CDR3 reads TGTGTCTCGGCGGGACAGAGGGCCGGGGAGCTGTTTTTT.

V is TRBV30 and J is TRBJ1-2; D ambiguous. This CDR3 region has 15 residues. In germline, CDR1 is GTSNPN, CDR2 SVGIG (reference sequence). With 8 bases removed from V and 2 bases from J, the gap between germline ends came to 21 bases. The CDR3 region has the DNA TGTGCCCACGCTTCCCGGTCTGGAGGCAACTATGGCTACACCTTC. It is translated as CAHASRSGGNYGYTF.

The chain recombines TRBV29-1 with TRBJ1-2; TRBD1 matches 12 bases. The CDR3 covers 12 residues. The germline V gene has CDR1 SQVTM and CDR2 ANQGSEA. Trimming removed 7 bases from V and 8 bases from J; junction bases left unmatched: 5. CDR3 bases: TGCAGCGCTAGGGACAGGGGGCTCGGCTACACCTTC. Protein: CSARDRGLGYTF.

The rearrangement uses TRBV7-2 and TRBJ1-2; D is unclear. Trimming took 2 bases from V and 6 from J, leaving 16 bases between them. There are 15 residues in the CDR3. Looked up from germline, CDR1 is SGHTA and CDR2 is FQGNSA. The CDR3 coding sequence is TGTGCCAGCAGCTTATCAGGCAGGCCCGCGGATGGCTACACCTTC. This codes for CASSLSGRPADGYTF.

As for this clone: Germline and junction disagree at one end, which may indicate a read error. For the CDR3, the DNA is TGTGCCTGGAGTACCGGGACAGAACGGCACTTC. It codes for CAWSTGTERHF. The chain joins TRBV30 to TRBJ2-7; 7 bases match TRBD1. The CDR3 is 11 amino acids. Germline V gives CDR1 GTSNPN, CDR2 SVGIG (reference sequence).

The chain recombines TRBV18 with TRBJ2-3; the D call may be TRBD1 or TRBD2 (5 bases each). The CDR3 consists of 15 residues. Trimming removed 4 bases from V and 3 bases from J, with 14 bases in between. The germline gives CDR1 KGHSH, CDR2 LQKENI. CDR3 bases: TGTGCCAGCTCACGGCAGGGAGTTCGGACAGATACGCAGTATTTT. Translating it yields CASSRQGVRTDTQYF.

This clone was seen only a few times. This rearrangement joins TRBV5-1 to TRBJ2-5, with a tentative D call TRBD2 (6 bases). Trimming left V 0 bases short and J 4 bases short, with 13 bases between. This CDR3 is built from 15 residues. Germline V gene sequence: CDR1 SGHRS, CDR2 YFSETQ. CDR3 DNA: TGCGCCAGCAGCTTGGAAACTAGCCTCGTAGAGACCCAGTACTTC. The encoded protein is CASSLETSLVETQYF.

The V and J genes are TRBV7-2 and TRBJ2-4, with TRBD1 matching over 9 bases. Germline CDR1 is SGHTA and CDR2 is FQGNSA. This CDR3 spans 15 amino acids. Losses at the gene ends were 6 bases for V and 1 base for J; bases not matched to a gene: 4. This CDR3 is CASRRDRVAKNIQYF. The CDR3, as DNA: TGTGCCAGCAGACGGGACAGGGTGGCCAAAAACATTCAGTACTTC.

The chain uses TRBV28 and TRBJ1-6; D may be TRBD1 (5 bases). The germline V gene has CDR1 MDHEN and CDR2 SYDVKM. Trimming left V 10 bases short and J 9 bases short, with 19 bases between. This CDR3 comprises 14 residues. The CDR3 region is CATVGSSRGSPLHF. CDR3 DNA sequence: TGTGCCACCGTGGGGTCATCGAGGGGTTCACCCCTCCACTTT.

The chain is built from TRBV30 and TRBJ2-7, with D perhaps TRBD2 (5 bases). Germline-derived CDR1 and CDR2 are GTSNPN and SVGIG (reference sequence). The CDR3 loop spans 11 amino acids. V lost 1 base and J lost 9, with 10 bases in between. The CDR3 here is CAWSGGLAQYF. The CDR3, as DNA: TGTGCCTGGAGTGGAGGGTTGGCGCAGTACTTC.

V gene TRBV2 combines with J gene TRBJ1-3, with D possibly matching TRBD1 (6 bases). V gave up 7 bases and J gave up 0 bases, with 13 bases separating them. The CDR3 runs to 15 residues. The germline V gene encodes CDR1 SNHLY and CDR2 FYNNEI. The CDR3 here is CASKRGSPSGNTIYF. The CDR3 DNA reads TGTGCCAGCAAAAGGGGGTCTCCCTCTGGAAACACCATATATTTT.

In this sample, this clone turned up once. The genes are TRBV10-3 and TRBJ2-1; possibly TRBD1 or TRBD2 for D (6 bases each). Between the trimmed V and J ends, which lost 3 bases and 7 bases, there was a span of 13 bases. The CDR3 extends over 14 amino acids. Germline V CDR1 and CDR2: ENHRY, SYGVKD. The chain's CDR3 is CAISDWGAWNEQFF. The CDR3 region has the DNA TGTGCCATCAGTGATTGGGGGGCTTGGAATGAGCAGTTCTTC.

The chain joins TRBV7-2 to TRBJ1-1; D is undetermined. V lost 5 bases, J lost 6 bases, and 7 bases lay in between. In germline, CDR1 is SGHTA, CDR2 FQGNSA. The CDR3 length is 11 residues. CDR3 in amino acids: CASSLRPEAFF. CDR3 in DNA: TGTGCCAGCAGCCTTAGACCTGAAGCTTTCTTT. Together with reference TRBV7-2 and TRBJ1-1, the CDR3 gives the full variable domain: GAGVSQSPSNKVTEKGKDVELRCDPISGHTALYWYRQSLGQGLEFLIYFQGNSAPDKSGLPSDRFSAERTGGSVSTLTIQRTQQEDSAVYLCASSLRPEAFFGQGTRLTVV.

The chain joins TRBV5-1 to TRBJ2-7; tentative D call: TRBD1 (5 bases). The ends were cut back, 5 bases at V and 3 bases at J, with 15 bases in the middle. This CDR3 spans 14 amino acids. CDR1 is SGHRS and CDR2 is YFSETQ in the germline V gene. Written as DNA, the CDR3 is TGCGCCAGCAGAACAGGAGTATCAGTCTACGAGCAGTACTTC. Its translation is CASRTGVSVYEQYF.

This clone came up once. The gene calls are TRBV7-2 and TRBJ2-1; no firm D call. Trimming removed 5 bases from V and 5 bases from J, with 13 bases in between. The CDR3 covers 14 residues. The germline gives CDR1 SGHTA, CDR2 FQGNSA. CDR3 nucleotides: TGTGCCAGCAGCCTCCCGGCTCGCCACAATGAGCAGTTCTTC. Amino acid sequence: CASSLPARHNEQFF.

V gene TRBV7-8 combines with J gene TRBJ1-3; maybe TRBD1 (6 bases). Trimming took 7 bases from V and 1 from J, leaving 14 bases between them. CDR3 length equals 15 residues. CDR1 SGHVS and CDR2 FQNEAQ come from the germline V gene. CDR3 protein: CASTLGGYSGNTIYF. As DNA, the CDR3 is TGTGCCAGCACCCTGGGGGGCTATTCTGGAAACACCATATATTTT. The full variable domain, rest sourced from reference TRBV7-8 and TRBJ1-3, is GAGVSQSPRYKVAKRGQDVALRCDPISGHVSLFWYQQALGQGPEFLTYFQNEAQLDKSGLPSDRFFAERPEGSVSTLKIQRTQQEDSAVYLCASTLGGYSGNTIYFGEGSWLTVV.

The CDR3, as DNA: TGTGCCAGCAGCCCCCTAGGTTTAGGGTCTGGCTACACCTTC. Its protein product is CASSPLGLGSGYTF. The V call is TRBV7-9, the J call TRBJ1-2; D not resolved. V was cut by 5 bases and J by 7 bases, with 17 bases left in between. This CDR3 is 14 amino acids long. Per the germline V gene, CDR1 is SEHNR and CDR2 is FQNEAQ (reference sequence). Using reference TRBV7-9 and TRBJ1-2 for the parts outside the CDR3, the full variable domain is DTGVSQNPRHKITKRGQNVTFRCDPISEHNRLYWYRQTLGQGPEFLTYFQNEAQLEKSRLLSDRFSAERPKGSFSTLEIQRTEQGDSAMYLCASSPLGLGSGYTFGSGTRLTVV.

V and J are TRBV5-1 and TRBJ1-5, with a possible D match to TRBD1 (5 bases). Trimming removed 2 bases at V and 5 bases at J, with 8 bases between. There are 13 residues in the CDR3. CDR1 SGHRS and CDR2 YFSETQ come from the germline V gene. The chain's CDR3 is CASSLEGHQPQHF. In nucleotides, the CDR3 is TGCGCCAGCAGCTTAGAGGGGCATCAGCCCCAGCATTTT. Supplemented by reference TRBV5-1 and TRBJ1-5, the full variable domain reads KAGVTQTPRYLIKTRGQQVTLSCSPISGHRSVSWYQQTPGQGLQFLFEYFSETQRNKGNFPGRFSGRQFSNSRSEMNVSTLELGDSALYLCASSLEGHQPQHFGDGTRLSIL.

The chain is built from TRBV28 and TRBJ2-1, with 13 bases identical to TRBD2. V was pared by 5 bases and J by 7 bases, with 11 bases of the junction left unmatched. Germline lookup yields CDR1 MDHEN and CDR2 SYDVKM. This CDR3 is built from 17 residues. CDR3 loop: CASSPWTSGRRGNEQFF. The DNA of the CDR3 is TGTGCCAGCAGTCCCTGGACTAGCGGGAGAAGGGGGAATGAGCAGTTCTTC.

This sequence joins TRBV5-8 and TRBJ2-3, with D tentatively TRBD1 or TRBD2 (6 bases each). Germline V gene sequence: CDR1 SGHTS, CDR2 YDEGEE. The CDR3 consists of 13 residues. Trimming stripped 1 base from V and 8 bases from J, with 11 bases between. CDR3 DNA sequence: TGTGCCAGCAGCTTGAGGCCGGGGGCTACGCAGTATTTT. Protein sequence: CASSLRPGATQYF.

This clone was seen a handful of times. The chain employs TRBV29-1 and TRBJ1-5; D call uncertain. The CDR3 is 13 residues long. Germline V gives CDR1 SQVTM, CDR2 ANQGSEA. The V end was cut by 1 base, the J end by 5 bases, with 9 bases between. The CDR3 region has the DNA TGCAGCGTTGAAGTTGGGCAGGATCAGCCCCAGCATTTT. It translates to CSVEVGQDQPQHF. The variable domain in full, with the rest retrieved from reference TRBV29-1 and TRBJ1-5, is SAVISQKPSRDICQRGTSLTIQCQVDSQVTMMFWYRQQPGQSLTLIATANQGSEATYESGFVIDKFPISRPNLTFSTLTVSNMSPEDSSIYLCSVEVGQDQPQHFGDGTRLSIL.

This clone was detected only a few times. The V call is TRBV7-9, the J call TRBJ1-3; D call uncertain. CDR3 length: 14 amino acids. Trimming stripped 4 bases from V and 4 bases from J, with 11 bases between. Germline V gene data show CDR1 as SEHNR and CDR2 as FQNEAQ (reference sequence). CDR3 in DNA: TGTGCCAGCAGCTCGCCCGGGGAGGGAAACACCATATATTTT. Amino acids: CASSSPGEGNTIYF.

The genes are TRBV6-5 and TRBJ2-5, with D possibly being TRBD2 (6 bases). The CDR3 covers 12 residues. Trimming left V 6 bases short and J 7 bases short, with 12 bases between. CDR1 is MNHEY and CDR2 is SVGAGI in the germline V gene. CDR3 nucleotide sequence: TGTGCCAGCAGCACGGGACTTGTGACCCAGTACTTC. As protein: CASSTGLVTQYF.

The gene calls are TRBV9 and TRBJ2-3, with D tentatively TRBD2 (7 bases). Germline CDR1 reads SGDLS; CDR2 reads YYNGEE. V was shortened by 3 bases and J by 4 bases, with 24 bases between the two germline ends. This CDR3 is 18 amino acids long. In DNA form, the CDR3 reads TGTGCCAGCAGCGCTACCTCCTTAGGAGGGGGAGGGGCAGATACGCAGTATTTT. Translation gives CASSATSLGGGGADTQYF.